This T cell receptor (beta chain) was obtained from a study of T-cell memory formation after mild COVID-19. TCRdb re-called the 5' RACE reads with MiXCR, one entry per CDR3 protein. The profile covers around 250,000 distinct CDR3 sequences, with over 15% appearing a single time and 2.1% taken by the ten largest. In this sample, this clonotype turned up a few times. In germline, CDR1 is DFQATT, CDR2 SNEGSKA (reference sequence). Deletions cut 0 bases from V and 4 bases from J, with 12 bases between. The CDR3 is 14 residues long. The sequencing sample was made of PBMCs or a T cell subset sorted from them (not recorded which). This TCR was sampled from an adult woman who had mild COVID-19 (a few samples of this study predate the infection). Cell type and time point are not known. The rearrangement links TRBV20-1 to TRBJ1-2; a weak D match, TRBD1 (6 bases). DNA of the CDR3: TGCAGTGCTAGAGATTCAGGGGCGGCCTATGGCTACACCTTC. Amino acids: CSARDSGAAYGYTF.